A single sample gave rise to the 6 T cell receptor beta chains below, sequenced in a study of T cells in narcolepsy. Assay: immunoSEQ multiplex PCR; the TCRdb copy retains only in-frame clones and omits some. The sample carries 27,000 or so clones, 86% recorded once. The sequenced sample was CD45RA- memory CD4+ T cells from PBMCs. The receptors originated from a human donor with narcolepsy.

The chain uses TRBV29-1 and TRBJ1-1; 7 bases agree with TRBD1. This CDR3 comprises 13 residues. The J segment lost 0 bases and the V segment lost 5 bases, leaving 3 bases of the junction unmatched. Germline-derived CDR1 and CDR2 are SQVTM and ANQGSEA. In nucleotides, the CDR3 is TGCAGCGTTCGGACAGGTTTGAACACTGAAGCTTTCTTT. It encodes CSVRTGLNTEAFF. Full variable domain (rest looked up from reference TRBV29-1 and TRBJ1-1): SAVISQKPSRDICQRGTSLTIQCQVDSQVTMMFWYRQQPGQSLTLIATANQGSEATYESGFVIDKFPISRPNLTFSTLTVSNMSPEDSSIYLCSVRTGLNTEAFFGQGTRLTVV.

V gene TRBV2 combines with J gene TRBJ1-1, with no clear D. Germline CDR1 reads SNHLY; CDR2 reads FYNNEI. Trimming left V 3 bases short and J 4 bases short, with 9 bases between. There are 13 residues in the CDR3. Here the CDR3 DNA reads TGTGCCAGCAGTGACCTGGGAGCCACTGAAGCTTTCTTT. This encodes CASSDLGATEAFF.

A word on this clone: At the DNA level, this CDR3 is encoded by other sequences in the same sample as well. V gene TRBV19 combines with J gene TRBJ1-2, with D unresolved. The CDR3 loop spans 15 amino acids. The ends were cut back, 0 bases at V and 1 base at J, with 9 bases in the middle. Germline V gives CDR1 LNHDA, CDR2 SQIVND (reference sequence). CDR3 coding DNA: TGTGCCAGTAGTATAGATTTGGGGTTTAACTATGGCTACACCTTC. It yields the protein CASSIDLGFNYGYTF.

The DNA of the CDR3 is TGTGCCAGCAGTTTGGTACAGACGAACACTGAAGCTTTCTTT. Its translation is CASSLVQTNTEAFF. The genes are TRBV28 and TRBJ1-1; D not certain. Germline values: CDR1 MDHEN, CDR2 SYDVKM. This CDR3 spans 14 amino acids. Trimming pared 3 bases from V and 1 base from J, leaving 9 bases between.

V is TRBV9 and J is TRBJ2-1; 9 bases line up with TRBD2. The junction had 16 bases not matched to a gene; V was cut back by 6 bases and J by 9 bases. Germline CDR1 is SGDLS and CDR2 is YYNGEE. The CDR3 runs to 16 residues. The CDR3 nucleotides read TGTGCCAGCACCCTAGGGTCTAGCGGGGAGGGTATTGAGCAGTTCTTC. It encodes CASTLGSSGEGIEQFF. Filled out from reference TRBV9 and TRBJ2-1, the complete variable domain reads DSGVTQTPKHLITATGQRVTLRCSPRSGDLSVYWYQQSLDQGLQFLIQYYNGEERAKGNILERFSAQQFPDLHSELNLSSLELGDSALYFCASTLGSSGEGIEQFFGPGTRLTVL.

The chain is built from TRBV25-1 and TRBJ1-2; 7 nucleotides agree with TRBD1. Trimming at V came to 4 bases and at J to 5 bases, leaving 13 bases not matched to a gene. Germline CDR1 and CDR2: MGHDK and SYGVNS. The CDR3 length is 16 residues. This CDR3 is CASSAVTGTLRYGYTF. CDR3 coding DNA: TGTGCCAGCAGTGCGGTGACAGGGACTTTAAGGTATGGCTACACCTTC.